A selection of T cell receptor beta chains follows, all from one sample in a study of cytotoxic CD8 clonotypes in ibrutinib-treated CLL. Clones were sequenced by immunoSEQ multiplex PCR, and TCRdb holds only the in-frame ones, with some missing. The repertoire consists of some 120,000 clones, with around 84% occurring once and the leading ten covering about 3.5%. The starting material was PBMCs, obtained after 24 months of ibrutinib treatment. The receptors shown here come from a human donor with chronic lymphocytic leukemia. Each CDR3 is given with its conserved first and last residue. The D gene is left open where the match is weak. Some rows have no size entry. The others give once, few or many, or a class for an expanded clone.

j_call v_call clone_size d_call cdr3_aa cdr3_nt
TRBJ2-7 TRBV6-1 . TRBD1 CASSEAYRGDEQYF TGTGCCAGCAGTGAAGCCTACAGGGGGGACGAGCAGTACTTC
TRBJ2-1 TRBV19 . . CASSRPSSYNEQFF TGTGCCAGTAGTAGACCGAGCTCCTACAATGAGCAGTTCTTC
TRBJ1-4 TRBV7-9 few . CASSLGDTSGKLFF TGTGCCAGCAGCTTAGGGGACACGAGTGGAAAACTGTTTTTT
TRBJ1-2 TRBV6-5 . TRBD1 CASSYGQGAGYTF TGTGCCAGCAGTTATGGACAGGGGGCCGGCTACACCTTC
TRBJ1-3 TRBV30 . TRBD1 CAWAPGTGFGNTIYF TGTGCCTGGGCCCCCGGGACAGGGTTTGGAAACACCATATATTTT
TRBJ1-5 TRBV19 . . CASSQGSAYQPQHF TGTGCCAGTAGTCAGGGGTCGGCATATCAGCCCCAGCATTTT
TRBJ2-3 TRBV19 . . CASRQVYTDTQYF TGTGCCAGTAGACAGGTCTACACAGATACGCAGTATTTT
TRBJ2-5 TRBV19 . . CASRPGASGETQYF TGTGCCAGTAGACCCGGGGCTTCTGGGGAGACCCAGTACTTC
TRBJ1-3 TRBV5-1 . . CASSPTESGNTIYF TGCGCCAGCAGCCCGACAGAGTCTGGAAACACCATATATTTT
TRBJ2-5 TRBV6-1 . . CASTWPVGYQETQYF TGTGCCAGCACATGGCCAGTCGGGTACCAAGAGACCCAGTACTTC
TRBJ2-3 TRBV4-1 . . CASRGGRGKGTDTQYF TGCGCCAGCCGCGGGGGCAGGGGCAAGGGTACAGATACGCAGTATTTT
TRBJ1-4 TRBV7-6 . . CASSKGGTSNEKLFF TGTGCCAGCAGCAAAGGTGGGACATCTAATGAAAAACTGTTTTTT
TRBJ2-1 TRBV7-8 . . CASSSGLNNEQFF TGTGCCAGCAGCTCCGGACTAAATAATGAGCAGTTCTTC
TRBJ2-7 TRBV6-5 . TRBD1 CASTGQGGAYEQYF TGTGCCAGCACCGGACAGGGGGGGGCCTACGAGCAGTACTTC
TRBJ2-3 TRBV4-3 . . CASSQEPLTSTDTQYF TGCGCCAGCAGCCAAGAACCCCTTACTTCAACAGATACGCAGTATTTT
TRBJ2-1 TRBV5-1 . TRBD2 CASSPKTSGGWGEQFF TGCGCCAGCAGCCCAAAGACTAGCGGAGGGTGGGGTGAGCAGTTCTTC
TRBJ2-2 TRBV7-6 . . CASRGSRVYTGELFF TGTGCCAGCAGGGGGTCAAGGGTTTACACCGGGGAGCTGTTTTTT
TRBJ2-3 TRBV19 . TRBD1 CASSIPSGGAFQDTQYF TGTGCCAGTAGTATTCCCTCAGGGGGCGCATTCCAAGATACGCAGTATTTT
TRBJ1-5 TRBV10-3 few . CAISGVENSNQPQHF TGTGCCATCAGTGGGGTAGAAAATAGCAATCAGCCCCAGCATTTT
TRBJ2-4 TRBV30 few . CAWSVSRGNIQYF TGTGCCTGGAGTGTAAGCAGGGGAAACATTCAGTACTTC
TRBJ1-5 TRBV7-9 once TRBD1 CASSPDRSNQPQHF TGTGCCAGCAGCCCGGACAGGAGCAATCAGCCCCAGCATTTT
TRBJ1-3 TRBV10-3 . . CASVGREAGNTIYF TGTGCCAGCGTGGGTAGGGAAGCTGGAAACACCATATATTTT
TRBJ2-1 TRBV2 . . CASRINSDVLPTPNEQFF TGTGCCAGCAGGATTAACTCGGACGTACTACCCACCCCCAATGAGCAGTTCTTC
TRBJ2-2 TRBV5-1 . TRBD2 CASSSGLAAPPTGELFF TGCGCCAGCAGCTCGGGACTAGCGGCCCCACCCACCGGGGAGCTGTTTTTT
TRBJ2-2 TRBV7-9 . . CASSLRGGGSGELFF TGTGCCAGCAGCTTAAGGGGCGGCGGTTCCGGGGAGCTGTTTTTT
TRBJ1-3 TRBV9 . . CASSETSTGSSGNTIYF TGTGCCAGCAGCGAGACCTCGACAGGCTCCTCTGGAAACACCATATATTTT
TRBJ2-5 TRBV2 once . CASSEARPPEGTQYF TGTGCCAGCAGTGAAGCGCGGCCGCCGGAGGGGACCCAGTACTTC
TRBJ2-7 TRBV5-4 . . CASSLTGTSFNEQYF TGTGCCAGCAGCTTAACCGGGACAAGTTTCAACGAGCAGTACTTC
TRBJ2-7 TRBV29-1 . . CSVGSYEQYF TGCAGCGTTGGTAGCTACGAGCAGTACTTC
TRBJ2-3 TRBV6-6 . TRBD2 CASSYSSLAGGDTQYF TGTGCCAGCAGTTACTCGTCACTAGCGGGGGGAGATACGCAGTATTTT
TRBJ2-1 TRBV10-2 few TRBD2 CASSETERGGEQFF TGCGCCAGCAGTGAAACCGAGCGGGGGGGCGAGCAGTTCTTC
TRBJ2-5 TRBV6-6 once . CASALSLRGTQYF TGTGCCAGCGCCCTCTCCCTCCGGGGGACCCAGTACTTC
TRBJ2-5 TRBV28 . TRBD1 CASSGGQVYQETQYF TGTGCCAGCAGTGGGGGACAGGTGTACCAAGAGACCCAGTACTTC
TRBJ1-2 TRBV9 . . CASSVGRFNYGYTF TGTGCCAGCAGCGTAGGACGTTTCAACTATGGCTACACCTTC
TRBJ2-7 TRBV5-4 few TRBD1 CASSLAGQSSYEQYF TGTGCCAGCAGCTTGGCGGGACAGAGCTCCTACGAGCAGTACTTC
TRBJ2-2 TRBV5-1 . . CASSWDIGELFF TGCGCCAGCAGCTGGGATATCGGGGAGCTGTTTTTT
TRBJ2-1 TRBV19 few . CASSRLLYNEQFF TGTGCCAGCTCCAGGCTACTCTACAATGAGCAGTTCTTC
TRBJ1-5 TRBV27 . . CASSSGIRSNQPQHF TGTGCCAGCAGTTCCGGCATACGTAGCAATCAGCCCCAGCATTTT
TRBJ2-1 TRBV5-1 . TRBD2 CASSLWLSGGGGNEQFF TGCGCCAGCAGCCTATGGCTATCGGGGGGAGGAGGCAATGAGCAGTTCTTC
TRBJ1-6 TRBV7-9 . . CASSPEGSSPLHF TGTGCCAGCAGCCCAGAGGGATCTTCACCCCTCCACTTT
TRBJ1-1 TRBV25-1 . . CASRAQANTEAFF TGTGCCAGCAGAGCCCAGGCGAACACTGAAGCTTTCTTT
TRBJ2-7 TRBV7-8 . TRBD2 CASSSPGGGEQYF TGTGCCAGCAGCTCCCCGGGGGGTGGCGAGCAGTACTTC
TRBJ1-2 TRBV5-1 . . CASSLVAGLGYTF TGCGCCAGCAGCTTGGTTGCGGGTCTGGGCTACACCTTC
TRBJ2-2 TRBV9 . TRBD1 CASGGQVFTGELFF TGTGCCAGCGGGGGACAGGTGTTCACCGGGGAGCTGTTTTTT
TRBJ1-6 TRBV7-9 . . CASSFTGPGSYNSPLHF TGTGCCAGCAGCTTTACGGGACCCGGGTCCTATAATTCACCCCTCCACTTT
TRBJ2-3 TRBV5-1 . . CASSSFDSTDTQYF TGCGCCAGCAGCTCTTTTGATAGCACAGATACGCAGTATTTT
TRBJ2-7 TRBV5-1 . . CASGGYGPYEQYF TGCGCCAGCGGGGGATACGGTCCCTACGAGCAGTACTTC
TRBJ2-5 TRBV2 . . CASSEGTGETQYF TGTGCCAGCAGTGAAGGGACTGGGGAGACCCAGTACTTC
TRBJ2-6 TRBV7-7 . . CASSLFGRETSGANVLTF TGTGCCAGCAGCTTATTCGGCAGGGAAACGTCTGGGGCCAACGTCCTGACTTTC
TRBJ2-7 TRBV10-2 . . CASSYGHSSYEQYF TGCGCCAGCAGTTACGGACACAGCTCCTACGAGCAGTACTTC
TRBJ1-6 TRBV7-9 . . CASSSTIKPMSSYNSPLHF TGTGCCAGCAGCTCTACAATCAAACCCATGAGCTCCTATAATTCACCCCTCCACTTT
TRBJ2-5 TRBV7-2 . . CASSHAVQETQYF TGTGCCAGCAGCCACGCCGTCCAAGAGACCCAGTACTTC
TRBJ1-2 TRBV7-8 . . CASSLARTDDGYTF TGTGCCAGCAGCTTAGCCCGGACAGACGATGGCTACACCTTC
TRBJ2-1 TRBV11-1 . . CASSLSSPGRPENEQFF TGTGCCAGCAGCCTTTCGTCCCCCGGGAGACCTGAGAATGAGCAGTTCTTC
TRBJ1-2 TRBV30 . . CAWNRNVGPNYGYTF TGTGCCTGGAACCGAAATGTTGGTCCGAACTATGGCTACACCTTC
TRBJ1-5 TRBV7-9 . . CASSSAGPQHF TGTGCCAGCAGCTCCGCAGGGCCCCAGCATTTT
TRBJ1-1 TRBV7-8 . . CASSRDRNTEAFF TGTGCCAGCAGCCGGGACCGGAACACTGAAGCTTTCTTT